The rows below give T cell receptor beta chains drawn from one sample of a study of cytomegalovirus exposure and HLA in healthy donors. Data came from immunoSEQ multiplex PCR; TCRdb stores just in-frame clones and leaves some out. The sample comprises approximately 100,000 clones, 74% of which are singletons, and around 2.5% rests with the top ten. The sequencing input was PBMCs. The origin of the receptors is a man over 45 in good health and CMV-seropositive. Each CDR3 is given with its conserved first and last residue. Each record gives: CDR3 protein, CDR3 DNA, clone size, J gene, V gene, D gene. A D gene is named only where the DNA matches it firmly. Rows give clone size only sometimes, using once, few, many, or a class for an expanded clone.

CDR3: CASSDRRTSGNTIYF
DNA: TGTGCCAGCAGTGATCGGAGAACCTCTGGAAACACCATATATTTT
size: -
J: TRBJ1-3
V: TRBV6-6
D: -

CDR3: CASSRDRTYGYTF
DNA: TGTGCCAGCAGCAGGGACAGGACCTATGGCTACACCTTC
size: few
J: TRBJ1-2
V: TRBV7-2
D: TRBD1

CDR3: CASSLAGPGGGEQYF
DNA: TGTGCCAGCAGCTTAGCGGGGCCGGGAGGGGGGGAGCAGTACTTC
size: few
J: TRBJ2-7
V: TRBV7-2
D: TRBD2

CDR3: CASSSRDTGDGYTF
DNA: TGTGCCAGCAGTTCCCGGGACACCGGGGATGGCTACACCTTC
size: -
J: TRBJ1-2
V: TRBV27
D: -

CDR3: CASSSRDTRIMNTEAFF
DNA: TGTGCCAGCAGCTCCCGGGACACCCGGATCATGAACACTGAAGCTTTCTTT
size: -
J: TRBJ1-1
V: TRBV7-8
D: -

CDR3: CASSPGPTGNQPQHF
DNA: TGTGCCAGCAGCCCGGGCCCGACAGGCAATCAGCCCCAGCATTTT
size: -
J: TRBJ1-5
V: TRBV5-5
D: -

CDR3: CASSRTGQPTDTQYF
DNA: TGTGCCAGCAGCCGCACCGGACAGCCGACAGATACGCAGTATTTT
size: -
J: TRBJ2-3
V: TRBV14
D: -

CDR3: CASSSGTSGIHYEQYF
DNA: TGTGCCAGCAGCTCAGGGACTAGCGGGATCCACTACGAGCAGTACTTC
size: -
J: TRBJ2-7
V: TRBV5-4
D: TRBD2

CDR3: CAWNRGDEQFF
DNA: TGTGCCTGGAACCGGGGGGATGAGCAGTTCTTC
size: -
J: TRBJ2-1
V: TRBV30
D: TRBD2

CDR3: CSAAGPYEQYF
DNA: TGCAGTGCGGCGGGTCCCTACGAGCAGTACTTC
size: once
J: TRBJ2-7
V: TRBV20-1
D: -

CDR3: CASRTGLPPYEQYF
DNA: TGTGCCAGCAGAACCGGACTACCCCCCTACGAGCAGTACTTC
size: -
J: TRBJ2-7
V: TRBV7-2
D: -

CDR3: CASTKDRTNTEAFF
DNA: TGCGCCAGCACTAAGGACAGGACGAACACTGAAGCTTTCTTT
size: -
J: TRBJ1-1
V: TRBV4-1
D: TRBD1

CDR3: CASSGGRYTGELFF
DNA: TGTGCCAGCAGCGGAGGCCGATACACCGGGGAGCTGTTTTTT
size: -
J: TRBJ2-2
V: TRBV9
D: -

CDR3: CASSSTGGPNTEAFF
DNA: TGTGCCAGCAGTTCGACGGGGGGCCCCAACACTGAAGCTTTCTTT
size: few
J: TRBJ1-1
V: TRBV27
D: -

CDR3: CASSEGRTSGIGSYEQYF
DNA: TGTGCCAGCAGCGAGGGGAGGACTAGCGGGATAGGTTCCTACGAGCAGTACTTC
size: -
J: TRBJ2-7
V: TRBV7-9
D: TRBD2

CDR3: CASSLGVDRKNTEAFF
DNA: TGTGCCAGCAGCTTGGGAGTGGACAGAAAGAACACTGAAGCTTTCTTT
size: -
J: TRBJ1-1
V: TRBV5-4
D: -

CDR3: CASSLDGQANVLTF
DNA: TGTGCCAGCAGCTTAGATGGGCAGGCCAACGTCCTGACTTTC
size: -
J: TRBJ2-6
V: TRBV13
D: -

CDR3: CASSLGQYNEQFF
DNA: TGCGCCAGCAGCTTGGGGCAGTACAATGAGCAGTTCTTC
size: -
J: TRBJ2-1
V: TRBV5-1
D: -

CDR3: CASSLLGPGGFDYGYTF
DNA: TGTGCCAGCAGTTTATTAGGACCGGGGGGGTTTGACTATGGCTACACCTTC
size: -
J: TRBJ1-2
V: TRBV27
D: -

CDR3: CASRAGTSGREWVDEQYF
DNA: TGTGCCAGCAGGGCCGGGACTAGCGGGAGAGAGTGGGTCGACGAGCAGTACTTC
size: few
J: TRBJ2-7
V: TRBV2
D: TRBD2

CDR3: CASSLEGDNEQFF
DNA: TGTGCCAGCAGCTTAGAGGGAGACAATGAGCAGTTCTTC
size: -
J: TRBJ2-1
V: TRBV11-3
D: -

CDR3: CASSSPGASGIYEQYF
DNA: TGTGCCAGCAGCTCCCCAGGCGCTAGCGGTATTTACGAGCAGTACTTC
size: -
J: TRBJ2-7
V: TRBV7-9
D: TRBD2

CDR3: CSVISTGIIYGYTF
DNA: TGCAGCGTAATCTCGACAGGGATCATCTATGGCTACACCTTC
size: -
J: TRBJ1-2
V: TRBV29-1
D: TRBD1

CDR3: CAISETGTNTEAFF
DNA: TGTGCCATCAGTGAGACAGGAACGAACACTGAAGCTTTCTTT
size: -
J: TRBJ1-1
V: TRBV10-3
D: -

CDR3: CASSGPDRGLGQPQHF
DNA: TGTGCCAGCAGTGGCCCGGACAGGGGGCTAGGGCAGCCCCAGCATTTT
size: -
J: TRBJ1-5
V: TRBV2
D: TRBD1